The rows below give T cell receptor beta chains drawn from one sample of a study of control samples from healthy donors and cancer patients. Here immunoSEQ multiplex PCR was the method, and the copy in TCRdb shows in-frame clones only, minus some. The repertoire includes 60,000 to 75,000 clones, roughly 89% of them detected once, and over 4.5% sits in the top ten. Sequenced: PBMCs. These TCRs come from a man aged 55 to 69 with colorectal cancer. Both conserved end residues are part of each CDR3. Fields, in order: J gene, clone size, D gene, V gene, CDR3 protein, CDR3 DNA. The D gene is left open where the match is weak. Rows may omit the clone size; those that give it use once, few, many or a size class.

J gene: TRBJ2-1
clone size: -
D gene: -
V gene: TRBV2
CDR3 protein: CASSALGSYNEQFF
CDR3 DNA: TGTGCCAGCAGCGCCTTAGGCTCCTACAATGAGCAGTTCTTC

J gene: TRBJ1-2
clone size: -
D gene: -
V gene: TRBV2
CDR3 protein: CASSEVRSVYGYTF
CDR3 DNA: TGTGCCAGCAGTGAGGTCCGCAGCGTATATGGCTACACCTTC

J gene: TRBJ2-1
clone size: -
D gene: TRBD1
V gene: TRBV7-8
CDR3 protein: CASSSDRVYNEQFF
CDR3 DNA: TGTGCCAGCAGCTCCGACAGGGTATACAATGAGCAGTTCTTC

J gene: TRBJ1-6
clone size: -
D gene: -
V gene: TRBV30
CDR3 protein: CAWIDPDSKFRYNSPLHF
CDR3 DNA: TGTGCCTGGATTGACCCGGACAGCAAGTTCCGCTATAATTCACCCCTCCACTTT

J gene: TRBJ2-3
clone size: -
D gene: -
V gene: TRBV12-3/TRBV12-4
CDR3 protein: CATRYTDTQYF
CDR3 DNA: TGTGCCACCCGATACACAGATACGCAGTATTTT

J gene: TRBJ1-6
clone size: -
D gene: TRBD1
V gene: TRBV9
CDR3 protein: CASSVGTGSSYNSPLHF
CDR3 DNA: TGTGCCAGCAGCGTAGGGACAGGTAGCTCCTATAATTCACCCCTCCACTTT

J gene: TRBJ1-5
clone size: -
D gene: -
V gene: TRBV30
CDR3 protein: CAWSVGAGEKQPQHF
CDR3 DNA: TGTGCCTGGAGTGTAGGAGCCGGAGAGAAGCAGCCCCAGCATTTT

J gene: TRBJ2-1
clone size: -
D gene: TRBD2
V gene: TRBV5-4
CDR3 protein: CASSLGSSGGRGEQFF
CDR3 DNA: TGTGCCAGCAGCTTGGGTAGTAGCGGGGGGCGGGGTGAGCAGTTCTTC

J gene: TRBJ2-7
clone size: -
D gene: -
V gene: TRBV9
CDR3 protein: CASSVDGSHSYEQYF
CDR3 DNA: TGTGCCAGCAGCGTTGACGGGAGTCACTCCTACGAGCAGTACTTC

J gene: TRBJ2-2
clone size: -
D gene: -
V gene: TRBV11-2
CDR3 protein: CASSPDFVGRGTGELFF
CDR3 DNA: TGTGCCAGCAGCCCGGATTTCGTAGGCAGGGGAACCGGGGAGCTGTTTTTT

J gene: TRBJ2-7
clone size: -
D gene: TRBD2
V gene: TRBV7-6
CDR3 protein: CASSLFLAGGPNEQYF
CDR3 DNA: TGTGCCAGCAGCTTATTCCTAGCGGGGGGGCCAAACGAGCAGTACTTC

J gene: TRBJ2-5
clone size: once
D gene: -
V gene: TRBV7-3
CDR3 protein: CASSRPRFLETQYF
CDR3 DNA: TGTGCCAGCAGCCGGCCTCGTTTCTTGGAGACCCAGTACTTC

J gene: TRBJ1-1
clone size: -
D gene: -
V gene: TRBV3-1/TRBV3-2
CDR3 protein: CASSQGGWTEAFF
CDR3 DNA: TGTGCCAGCAGCCAAGGGGGTTGGACTGAAGCTTTCTTT

J gene: TRBJ1-5
clone size: -
D gene: TRBD1
V gene: TRBV19
CDR3 protein: CASSTQDRYQEPQHF
CDR3 DNA: TGTGCCAGTAGTACCCAGGACAGGTATCAGGAGCCCCAGCATTTT

J gene: TRBJ1-5
clone size: -
D gene: TRBD1
V gene: TRBV19
CDR3 protein: CASSRGDRGQNQPQHF
CDR3 DNA: TGTGCCAGTAGTCGGGGGGACAGGGGGCAGAATCAGCCCCAGCATTTT

J gene: TRBJ2-5
clone size: -
D gene: -
V gene: TRBV6-1
CDR3 protein: CASSELPGRRETQYF
CDR3 DNA: TGTGCCAGCAGTGAACTCCCGGGGAGGCGGGAGACCCAGTACTTC

J gene: TRBJ2-7
clone size: -
D gene: TRBD1
V gene: TRBV28
CDR3 protein: CASRQDRAPYEQYF
CDR3 DNA: TGTGCCAGCAGACAAGACAGGGCGCCCTACGAGCAGTACTTC

J gene: TRBJ2-5
clone size: -
D gene: -
V gene: TRBV7-3
CDR3 protein: CASSTGTQETQYF
CDR3 DNA: TGTGCCAGCAGCACCGGGACCCAAGAGACCCAGTACTTC

J gene: TRBJ1-6
clone size: -
D gene: -
V gene: TRBV7-9
CDR3 protein: CASSLGPNSPLHF
CDR3 DNA: TGTGCCAGCAGCTTGGGACCGAATTCACCCCTCCACTTT

J gene: TRBJ2-7
clone size: -
D gene: TRBD1
V gene: TRBV18
CDR3 protein: CASSPLRTGGAVEQYF
CDR3 DNA: TGTGCCAGCTCACCACTAAGAACAGGGGGCGCGGTCGAGCAGTACTTC

J gene: TRBJ2-4
clone size: -
D gene: -
V gene: TRBV5-1
CDR3 protein: CASSFGPPIAQNIQYF
CDR3 DNA: TGCGCCAGCAGCTTCGGACCCCCAATAGCCCAAAACATTCAGTACTTC

J gene: TRBJ2-2
clone size: -
D gene: -
V gene: TRBV6-2/TRBV6-3
CDR3 protein: CASSRGSAGELFF
CDR3 DNA: TGTGCCAGCAGTCGGGGGTCGGCCGGGGAGCTGTTTTTT

J gene: TRBJ1-3
clone size: -
D gene: -
V gene: TRBV9
CDR3 protein: CASSVVPGNTIYF
CDR3 DNA: TGTGCCAGCAGCGTAGTCCCAGGAAACACCATATATTTT

J gene: TRBJ1-2
clone size: -
D gene: -
V gene: TRBV15
CDR3 protein: CATRIPGDINYGYTF
CDR3 DNA: TGTGCCACCAGAATCCCCGGGGACATCAACTATGGCTACACCTTC

J gene: TRBJ1-1
clone size: once
D gene: -
V gene: TRBV7-5
CDR3 protein: CVRSMRTENTEAFF
CDR3 DNA: TGTGTCAGAAGCATGCGGACGGAGAACACTGAAGCTTTCTTT

J gene: TRBJ1-1
clone size: -
D gene: -
V gene: TRBV11-3
CDR3 protein: CASSFRLRMNTEAFF
CDR3 DNA: TGTGCCAGCAGCTTCCGGCTGAGAATGAACACTGAAGCTTTCTTT

J gene: TRBJ2-2
clone size: -
D gene: -
V gene: TRBV4-3
CDR3 protein: CASSVVRGGLGELFF
CDR3 DNA: TGCGCCAGCAGCGTAGTCAGGGGGGGGCTCGGGGAGCTGTTTTTT

J gene: TRBJ2-5
clone size: -
D gene: TRBD2
V gene: TRBV5-6
CDR3 protein: CASSLGFLAGALETQYF
CDR3 DNA: TGTGCCAGCAGCTTAGGGTTTCTAGCGGGGGCCCTAGAGACCCAGTACTTC

J gene: TRBJ2-5
clone size: -
D gene: -
V gene: TRBV3-1/TRBV3-2
CDR3 protein: CASSQLAEETQYF
CDR3 DNA: TGTGCCAGCAGCCAACTAGCAGAAGAGACCCAGTACTTC

J gene: TRBJ1-2
clone size: -
D gene: -
V gene: TRBV25-1
CDR3 protein: CASSGDAANRNTF
CDR3 DNA: TGTGCCAGCAGTGGGGACGCAGCGAATCGGAACACCTTC

J gene: TRBJ2-3
clone size: once
D gene: -
V gene: TRBV7-9
CDR3 protein: CASRPLTDTQYF
CDR3 DNA: TGTGCCAGCAGACCTCTCACAGATACGCAGTATTTT

J gene: TRBJ2-7
clone size: -
D gene: -
V gene: TRBV4-3
CDR3 protein: CASSQGHSSYEQYF
CDR3 DNA: TGCGCCAGCAGCCAGGGACATAGCTCCTACGAGCAGTACTTC

J gene: TRBJ1-1
clone size: -
D gene: -
V gene: TRBV27
CDR3 protein: CASSTAGVEEAFF
CDR3 DNA: TGTGCCAGCAGTACGGCGGGGGTTGAGGAAGCTTTCTTT

J gene: TRBJ2-5
clone size: -
D gene: -
V gene: TRBV14
CDR3 protein: CASSAGPPAAQYF
CDR3 DNA: TGTGCCAGCAGCGCGGGACCCCCGGCGGCCCAGTACTTC

J gene: TRBJ1-5
clone size: -
D gene: -
V gene: TRBV28
CDR3 protein: CASVGADNQPQHF
CDR3 DNA: TGTGCCAGCGTAGGGGCAGACAATCAGCCCCAGCATTTT

J gene: TRBJ2-1
clone size: -
D gene: TRBD2
V gene: TRBV5-1
CDR3 protein: CASSLVPVAGAYNEQFF
CDR3 DNA: TGCGCCAGCAGCTTGGTCCCTGTAGCGGGGGCCTACAATGAGCAGTTCTTC

J gene: TRBJ2-3
clone size: few
D gene: TRBD1
V gene: TRBV7-9
CDR3 protein: CASSPTGVFTDTQYF
CDR3 DNA: TGTGCCAGCAGCCCAACAGGGGTCTTCACAGATACGCAGTATTTT

J gene: TRBJ2-3
clone size: -
D gene: -
V gene: TRBV3-1/TRBV3-2
CDR3 protein: CASSHLLRGYTDTQYF
CDR3 DNA: TGTGCCAGCAGCCATCTTTTGCGAGGTTACACAGATACGCAGTATTTT

J gene: TRBJ2-2
clone size: -
D gene: -
V gene: TRBV6-5
CDR3 protein: CASSYRSAWSGELFF
CDR3 DNA: TGTGCCAGCAGTTACCGGTCGGCCTGGTCCGGGGAGCTGTTTTTT

J gene: TRBJ2-3
clone size: -
D gene: TRBD1
V gene: TRBV19
CDR3 protein: CASSIGTGNLDTQYF
CDR3 DNA: TGTGCCAGTAGTATCGGGACAGGAAACCTAGATACGCAGTATTTT